What follows is one T cell receptor beta chain and its context. The antigen remains undetermined. The data stem from a study of T cell responses to AZD1222 COVID-19 vaccine. General observations from the study: Spike-specific TCR depth and breadth grew after two AZD1222 doses. Nearly half of spike-specific TCRs reportedly target unmutated variant regions. Females made up more of the donors, who were largely white British, and clonal diversity may have come out too low. There were repertoire samples only from the period after the peak T cell response.

Method: immunoSEQ multiplex PCR; TCRdb's copy keeps in-frame clones and lacks some. This table holds around 150,000 clones, 90% found once. The CDR3 sequence is 17 residues long. Germline V CDR1 and CDR2: SGHRS, YFSETQ. Trimming removed 0 bases from V and 4 bases from J, with 19 bases in between. The sequence was collected from an adult who received the AZD1222 COVID-19 vaccine. The V and J genes are TRBV5-1 and TRBJ1-1; maybe TRBD1 (5 bases). The specimen was peripheral blood, collected 28 days after the second AZD1222 dose. The CDR3 nucleotides are TGCGCCAGCAGCTTGGCCGGGTCAGGGCAGGGTAGCACTGAAGCTTTCTTT. It codes for CASSLAGSGQGSTEAFF. Together with reference TRBV5-1 and TRBJ1-1, the CDR3 gives the full variable domain: KAGVTQTPRYLIKTRGQQVTLSCSPISGHRSVSWYQQTPGQGLQFLFEYFSETQRNKGNFPGRFSGRQFSNSRSEMNVSTLELGDSALYLCASSLAGSGQGSTEAFFGQGTRLTVV.